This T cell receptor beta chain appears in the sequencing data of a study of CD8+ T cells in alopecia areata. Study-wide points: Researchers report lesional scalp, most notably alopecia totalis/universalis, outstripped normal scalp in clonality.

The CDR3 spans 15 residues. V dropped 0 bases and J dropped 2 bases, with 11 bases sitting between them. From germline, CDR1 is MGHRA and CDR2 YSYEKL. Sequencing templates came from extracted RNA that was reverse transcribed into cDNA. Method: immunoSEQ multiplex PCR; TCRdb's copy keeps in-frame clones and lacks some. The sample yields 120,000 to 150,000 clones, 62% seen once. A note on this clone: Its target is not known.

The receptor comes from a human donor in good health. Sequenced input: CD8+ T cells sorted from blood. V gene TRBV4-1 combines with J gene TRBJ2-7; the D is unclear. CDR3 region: CASSQDRQVAYEQYF. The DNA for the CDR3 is TGCGCCAGCAGCCAAGATAGGCAGGTTGCCTACGAGCAGTACTTC.